This T cell receptor (beta chain) was observed in a study of T cells in Graves' hyperthyroidism and ophthalmopathy. Study findings and constraints: Before onset, by a median of approximately 6.2 months, the model predicted ophthalmopathy.

The authors took PBMCs from roughly 9.5 ml fresh peripheral blood. Amplification yielded TCR beta CDR3 regions, with RNA transcripts as the source. Primed by the HTBI set, a first-round RT-PCR was run on the TCR CDR3. Via MiXCR, TCRdb re-called the multiplex PCR reads, giving one row per CDR3 protein. The table has approximately 740,000 distinct CDR3 sequences, 12% to 15% seen once. Germline-derived CDR1 and CDR2 are WNHNN and SYGVQD (reference sequence). Trimming took 2 bases from V and 7 from J, leaving 17 bases between them. The CDR3 is 15 residues long. This clonotype was recorded at least ten times. Its cognate antigen is unknown.

The specimen was blood. V usage is TRBV10-1 and J usage is TRBJ2-5, with D unclear. The sequence came from a woman under 30 with Graves' hyperthyroidism. Here the CDR3 reads CASSESTARSGTQYF. Here the CDR3 DNA reads TGCGCCAGCAGTGAGAGTACAGCCCGGTCGGGGACCCAGTACTTC.